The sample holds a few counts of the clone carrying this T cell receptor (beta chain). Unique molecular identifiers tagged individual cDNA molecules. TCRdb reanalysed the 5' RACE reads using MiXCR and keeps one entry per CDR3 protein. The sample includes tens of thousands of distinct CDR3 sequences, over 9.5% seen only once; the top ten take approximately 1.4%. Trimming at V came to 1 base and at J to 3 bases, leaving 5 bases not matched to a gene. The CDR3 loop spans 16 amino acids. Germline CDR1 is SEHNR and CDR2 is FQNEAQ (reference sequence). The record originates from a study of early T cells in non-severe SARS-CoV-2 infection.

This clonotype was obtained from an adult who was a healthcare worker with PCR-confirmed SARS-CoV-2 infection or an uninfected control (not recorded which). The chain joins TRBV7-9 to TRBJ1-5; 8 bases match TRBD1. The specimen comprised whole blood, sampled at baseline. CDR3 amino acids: CASSLEGTGDNQPQHF. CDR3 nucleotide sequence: TGTGCCAGCAGCTTAGAGGGGACAGGAGACAATCAGCCCCAGCATTTT.